These 17 T cell receptor beta chains were all obtained from the same sample, sequenced in a study of cytomegalovirus exposure and HLA in healthy donors. Primers for the PCR totalled 60 Vbeta and 13 Jbeta. Clones were read by immunoSEQ multiplex PCR, and TCRdb kept only the in-frame ones, dropping some. The sample holds about 140,000 clones, over 60% seen once. The sequenced sample consisted of PBMCs. Receptor source: a woman aged 60 to 75 in good health and CMV-seronegative.

The J gene is TRBJ2-5, the V gene TRBV9; 8 bases agree with TRBD1. CDR3 length: 15 amino acids. Germline CDR1 reads SGDLS; CDR2 reads YYNGEE. The V segment lost 4 bases and the J segment 5 bases; nucleotides outside the gene matches: 10. CDR3 in amino acids: CASSPSGQGAETQYF. In DNA, the CDR3 is TGTGCCAGCAGCCCTTCCGGACAGGGAGCGGAGACCCAGTACTTC.

The chain couples TRBV9 to TRBJ2-4; D may be TRBD1 (6 bases). The CDR3 is 15 residues long. Germline assignment: CDR1 SGDLS and CDR2 YYNGEE. Trimming left V 4 bases short and J 1 base short, with 12 bases between. CDR3 sequence (DNA): TGTGCCAGCAGCCCTCGGACAGAGGCCAAAAACATTCAGTACTTC. Protein product: CASSPRTEAKNIQYF.

This clone was seen only a few times. V gene TRBV2 combines with J gene TRBJ2-3; D is unclear. Germline lookup yields CDR1 SNHLY and CDR2 FYNNEI. The V and J ends lost 0 bases and 5 bases respectively, with 6 bases between them. The CDR3 covers 13 residues. CDR3 sequence reads: CASSEARGDTQYF. CDR3 sequence (DNA): TGTGCCAGCAGTGAAGCGCGTGGAGATACGCAGTATTTT. The variable domain in full, completed from reference TRBV2 and TRBJ2-3, reads EPEVTQTPSHQVTQMGQEVILRCVPISNHLYFYWYRQILGQKVEFLVSFYNNEISEKSEIFDDQFSVERPDGSNFTLKIRSTKLEDSAMYFCASSEARGDTQYFGPGTRLTVL.

The rearrangement uses TRBV7-2 and TRBJ2-7; 9 nucleotides agree with TRBD2. After removal of 0 bases from V and 0 bases from J, the junction contained 12 bases not matched to a gene. Germline CDR1 reads SGHTA; CDR2 reads FQGNSA. The CDR3 extends over 19 amino acids. CDR3 nucleotides: TGTGCCAGCAGCTTAGCGGGGGGAGCGGGGGGATCGAGCTCCTACGAGCAGTACTTC. It translates to CASSLAGGAGGSSSYEQYF.

This sequence joins TRBV5-4 and TRBJ1-2; D unresolved. The CDR3 length is 13 residues. Germline V gene lookup returns CDR1 SGHNT and CDR2 YYREEE (reference sequence). V lost 0 bases and J lost 4, with 7 bases in between. CDR3 loop: CASSLERVYGYTF. The DNA for the CDR3 is TGTGCCAGCAGCTTGGAGAGGGTCTATGGCTACACCTTC.

Only a few counts were recorded for this clone. The chain is built from TRBV7-8 and TRBJ2-5, with TRBD1 as a possible D gene (5 bases). With the DNA end fitting TRBJ2-7 better, the J assignment may be wrong. CDR1 is SGHVS and CDR2 is FQNEAQ in the germline V gene. The CDR3 is made up of 13 amino acids. Here the CDR3 DNA reads TGTGCCAGCAGTGGGGCAGCCTCCTACGAGCAGTACTTC. It translates to CASSGAASYEQYF.

This chain joins TRBV5-6 and TRBJ2-7; 8 bases match TRBD1. V shed 0 bases and J 6 bases; nucleotides not matched to a gene: 2. Germline V gene sequence: CDR1 SGHDT, CDR2 YYEEEE. CDR3 length: 13 residues. CDR3 loop: CASSLVDRGEQYF. CDR3 sequence (DNA): TGTGCCAGCAGCTTGGTCGACAGGGGCGAGCAGTACTTC.

This clone was observed a handful of times. The chain carries TRBV9 and TRBJ2-1; 9 positions agree with TRBD1. CDR3 size: 15 residues. V lost 0 bases and J lost 7; bases outside the gene matches: 5. Germline V gene sequence: CDR1 SGDLS, CDR2 YYNGEE. The CDR3 spells CASSVAATGGNEQFF. CDR3 DNA: TGTGCCAGCAGCGTAGCCGCGACAGGGGGTAATGAGCAGTTCTTC.

Only one count was recorded for this clone. This chain's CDR3 is CASGGGLNTGELFF. The CDR3 region has the DNA TGCGCCAGCGGCGGGGGCCTTAACACCGGGGAGCTGTTTTTT. The chain has TRBV4-3 and TRBJ2-2, with D perhaps TRBD2 (7 bases). The length of the CDR3 is 14 residues. Germline assignment: CDR1 LGHNA and CDR2 YSLEER. Trimming left V 8 bases short and J 2 bases short, with 12 bases between.

The genes are TRBV7-3 and TRBJ1-1, with no clear D. This CDR3 is built from 14 residues. Deletions cut 2 bases from V and 5 bases from J, with 12 bases between. Germline CDR1 SGHTA, CDR2 FQGTGA. CDR3 coding DNA: TGTGCCAGCAGCTTAGAGCCCGGGAGGACTGAAGCTTTCTTT. It translates to CASSLEPGRTEAFF.

The chain joins TRBV27 to TRBJ2-3, with 7 nucleotides matching TRBD2. The CDR3 covers 14 residues. CDR1 is MNHEY and CDR2 is SMNVEV in the germline V gene (reference sequence). The V gene end was trimmed by 5 bases and the J gene end by 6 bases; junction bases not matched to a gene: 8. CDR3 region: CASSASGLGDTQYF. The CDR3 nucleotides read TGTGCCAGCAGTGCTAGCGGTCTAGGGGATACGCAGTATTTT.

The chain is built from TRBV19 and TRBJ1-5; weak D call: TRBD1 (6 bases). V lost 2 bases and J 7 bases, leaving 18 bases between the germline ends. Germline-derived CDR1 and CDR2 are LNHDA and SQIVND (reference sequence). This CDR3 has 16 amino acids. CDR3 in DNA: TGTGCCAGTAGTATAATCCGGACAGTGGTAGAGCAGCCCCAGCATTTT. Its protein product is CASSIIRTVVEQPQHF.

A single count supports this clone. This chain uses TRBV5-1 with TRBJ2-7; 8 bases fit TRBD2. J gave up 3 bases and V 0 bases, and 5 bases lay outside the gene matches. The CDR3 is 15 residues long. CDR1 SGHRS and CDR2 YFSETQ come from the germline V gene. CDR3 residues: CASSLGLAGYYEQYF. The CDR3 coding sequence is TGCGCCAGCAGCTTGGGGCTAGCGGGCTACTACGAGCAGTACTTC.

This chain uses TRBV27 with TRBJ2-3, with a possible D match to TRBD1 (6 bases). This CDR3 has 15 residues. Germline CDR1 and CDR2: MNHEY and SMNVEV (reference sequence). V was cut by 1 base and J by 3 bases, with 11 bases left in between. CDR3 loop: CASSLYKGVTDTQYF. The CDR3 DNA is TGTGCCAGCAGTTTATATAAGGGGGTAACAGATACGCAGTATTTT.

This clone showed up just once. This chain links TRBV5-4 with TRBJ2-1; D call uncertain. The V gene lost 0 bases and the J gene lost 7 bases, with 14 bases spanning the gap. The V gene's germline CDR1 is SGHNT and CDR2 YYREEE (reference sequence). The CDR3 loop spans 15 amino acids. The CDR3 DNA reads as TGTGCCAGCAGCTTGGGGTTTCTGGGCGTGAATGAGCAGTTCTTC. Residues: CASSLGFLGVNEQFF.

This chain uses TRBV6-1 with TRBJ1-1, with TRBD1 matching 8 bases. This CDR3 contains 15 residues. The V segment lost 5 bases and the J segment 0 bases; nucleotides outside the gene matches: 5. Germline CDR1 and CDR2: MNHNS and SASEGT. The CDR3 reads CASSTGRGLNTEAFF. The CDR3 coding sequence is TGTGCCAGCAGTACCGGCAGGGGGCTGAACACTGAAGCTTTCTTT.

This rearrangement joins TRBV6-5 to TRBJ2-5; the match to TRBD2 covers 7 bases. CDR3 length equals 14 residues. Germline assignment: CDR1 MNHEY and CDR2 SVGAGI. V shed 5 bases, J shed 5 bases, and the junction held 8 bases outside the gene matches. CDR3 bases: TGTGCCAGCAGTCCTAGGCACGGGAGGGAGACCCAGTACTTC. It yields the protein CASSPRHGRETQYF.